The present T cell receptor beta chain was sequenced within a study of siplizumab effects on memory and regulatory T cells (dated by TCRdb to about 2019). Notes on the research overall: The effect of the anti-CD2 antibody siplizumab on alloreactive T-cell subsets was examined in allogeneic mixed lymphocyte reactions constructed from human PBMCs. On the study overall, not on this receptor specifically: Siplizumab significantly reduced the cumulative frequency of alloreactive sequences traceable to unstimulated CD4+ memory T cells. About 75-96% of proliferating CD4+ or CD8+ clones could not be given a naive or memory phenotype. Unstimulated naive T cells appeared more diverse than memory T cells, and naive cells seemed to contribute substantially to the alloresponse. Because sequences at frequencies below about 10^-5 were poorly captured, only a minor fraction of alloreactive clones could be mapped back to unstimulated subsets. In reactions with siplizumab, an average of 68.8% of mappable alloreactive CD4+ clones were Treg-derived, compared with roughly 27% in control reactions. Whether proliferating Tregs from siplizumab cultures were suppressive was not functionally confirmed.

To prepare the library, the immunoSEQ multiplex PCR assay was applied. About 10^5 TCR templates per sample were assayed by the deep sequencing platform. Genomic DNA extracted from sorted T cells was used for TCRbeta CDR3 sequencing. For the original study's pipeline: The R programming language was used for clonal analysis of the TCRbeta CDR3 data. Alloreactive CD4+ and CD8+ clones were identified by comparing unstimulated samples to CFSE-low samples taken after the reaction. Alloreactive CD4+ clones were assigned to regulatory or non-regulatory origin by matching sequences to sorted unstimulated Treg and non-Treg repertoires. In its TCRdb copy, this immuneACCESS table keeps in-frame sequences only and misses some clones. Where compared with another copy, unresolved V genes explain less than half of these, and the others have no known cause. That table furnishes V, J and clone size, whereas the DNA furnished D and trimming. Across this sample there are about 97,000 clones, with roughly nine tenths seen only once. The top ten hold about 1.1% of the sample.

Looking up the germline V gene yields CDR1 MNHEY and CDR2 SVGAGI. Taken from cysteine to phenylalanine, the CDR3 has 13 residues. This entry keeps only the CDR3 DNA: 39 bases, framed from base 1. V is cut by 0 bases and J by 8 bases, and the space between the germline ends is 10 bases. A remark on this clone: This clone's antigen is unknown. It has no much larger one-base neighbor in the sample; base qualities were not kept.

Sorted unstimulated T cells and proliferating T cells recovered from mixed lymphocyte reactions were subjected to TCRbeta CDR3 sequencing. Fresh whole blood from around 11 HLA-typed healthy donors was used to isolate PBMCs. Sequencing was done on a sample of CD4+ T cells sorted from blood. This TCR came from a human donor in good health. The chain is assembled from TRBV6-5 and TRBJ1-1; the D gene remains uncertain. The DNA reads TGTGCCAGCAGTTACTCGACCGGCAGGGAAGCTTTCTTT. Translated, it gives CASSYSTGREAFF.